The clone carrying this TCR beta chain has only one observation. Its antigen is still unknown. With 5 bases removed from V and 4 bases from J, the gap between germline ends came to 15 bases. The CDR3 length is 15 residues. The germline V gene encodes CDR1 SGHVS and CDR2 FNYEAQ. The sample comes from a study of cytomegalovirus exposure and HLA in healthy donors. PCR used 60 Vbeta primers and 13 Jbeta primers. TCRdb keeps only in-frame clones here, not all; method: immunoSEQ multiplex PCR. Of some 190,000 clones detected, roughly 75% appear once; the ten largest clones hold under 2%. General study points: Cytomegalovirus-associated TCR beta chains were listed, numbering 150 to 200. The authors considered a cluster of highly shared sequence variants likely to be a sequencing artifact. Versus the 666-donor mean, an Asian-associated ancestry cluster reportedly showed fewer N-insertions in a later analysis.

The gene calls are TRBV7-6 and TRBJ1-3; tentative D call: TRBD1 (6 bases). Sample: PBMCs. This sequence was found in a woman in her 30s in good health and CMV-seronegative. The CDR3 sequence: CASSINRVPGNTIYF. The DNA for the CDR3 is TGTGCCAGCAGCATAAACAGGGTACCCGGAAACACCATATATTTT.